These 11 T cell receptor beta chains originate from one sample sequenced in a study of T-cell reconstitution after alpha-beta-depleted transplantation in children. Unique molecular identifiers were incorporated into the prepared TCRbeta library. TCRdb reprocessed the PCR reads with MiXCR, giving one entry per CDR3 protein. The sample shows approximately 350,000 distinct CDR3 sequences, about a tenth of them seen only once. The sequencing used PBMCs from the stem cell graft donor, collected from the stem cell graft. The receptors stem from a human donor who donated a stem cell graft to a child with acute lymphoblastic leukemia.

This clonotype appeared a few times. The chain combines TRBV5-6 with TRBJ2-7; TRBD1 matches 7 bases. V was pared by 0 bases and J by 1 base, with 4 bases of the junction left unmatched. The CDR3 runs to 15 residues. Germline-derived CDR1 and CDR2 are SGHDT and YYEEEE. The CDR3 reads CASSLVQGVSYEQYF. In DNA, the CDR3 is TGTGCCAGCAGCTTGGTCCAGGGGGTTTCCTACGAGCAGTACTTC.

J is TRBJ2-3 and V is TRBV12-3 or TRBV12-4, with D perhaps given as TRBD1 or TRBD2 (5 bases each). Between the trimmed V and J ends, which lost 4 bases and 4 bases, there was a span of 24 bases. This CDR3 is 18 amino acids long. CDR3 nucleotide sequence: TGTGCCAGCAGTTCACTAGGACACTTCGGAGTCCCCCCAGATACGCAGTATTTT. Amino acid sequence: CASSSLGHFGVPPDTQYF.

The rearrangement links TRBV2 to TRBJ2-4; 8 nucleotides line up with TRBD2. Germline trimming cut 7 bases from V and 7 bases from J; bases unmatched to any gene: 9. CDR3 size: 14 residues. Per the germline V gene, CDR1 is SNHLY and CDR2 is FYNNEI. CDR3 amino acids: CASKLGLGENIQYF. In nucleotides, the CDR3 is TGTGCCAGCAAACTGGGACTAGGGGAGAACATTCAGTACTTC.

There are many counts of this clonotype. The chain carries TRBV4-3 and TRBJ1-2, with no clear D. V lost 0 bases to trimming and J lost 4 bases, with 12 bases between them. Germline CDR1 reads LGHNA; CDR2 reads YSLEER. The CDR3 covers 15 residues. CDR3 sequence (DNA): TGCGCCAGCAGCCAAGATGGGGAAGGAGGCTATGGCTACACCTTC. It translates to CASSQDGEGGYGYTF.

This clonotype was recorded many times. CDR3 sequence (DNA): TGTGCCAGCAGCCTCCGGCGGGGAGGCAACAATGAGCAGTTCTTC. Protein product: CASSLRRGGNNEQFF. The V call is TRBV7-2, the J call TRBJ2-1; D might be TRBD2 (6 bases). The V end was cut by 5 bases, the J end by 5 bases, with 16 bases between. The germline CDR1 and CDR2 sequences are SGHTA and FQGNSA. The CDR3 loop spans 15 amino acids.

The chain carries TRBV30 and TRBJ2-5; 10 bases agree with TRBD1. This CDR3 is built from 13 residues. Germline loops: CDR1 GTSNPN, CDR2 SVGIG (reference sequence). Trimming cost V 3 bases and J 4 bases; bases outside gene matches: 2. The CDR3 region has the DNA TGTGCCTGGAGGCGGGACAGGGGAGAGACCCAGTACTTC. Protein product: CAWRRDRGETQYF.

The chain employs TRBV7-9 and TRBJ1-4, with D unclear. Trimming pared 1 base from V and 8 bases from J, leaving 11 bases between. The germline CDR1 and CDR2 sequences are SEHNR and FQNEAQ (reference sequence). The CDR3 runs to 14 residues. This chain's CDR3 is CASSLGPQGEKLFF. DNA for the CDR3: TGTGCCAGCAGCTTAGGCCCACAAGGGGAAAAACTGTTTTTT.

The sample holds many counts of this clonotype. The chain is built from TRBV2 and TRBJ1-5; a weak D match, TRBD1 (6 bases). The CDR3 sequence is 13 residues long. Deletions cut 9 bases from V and 2 bases from J, with 11 bases between. Germline CDR1 SNHLY, CDR2 FYNNEI. The CDR3 DNA sequence: TGTGCCAGTGGGACAACAGGCAATCAGCCCCAGCATTTT. Residues: CASGTTGNQPQHF.

Of note for this clonotype: Relative to the germline gene, one junction end is altered; a read error may explain this. The V and J genes are TRBV7-3 and TRBJ1-3; tentatively, D is TRBD1 (5 bases). This CDR3 region has 14 residues. The germline V gene encodes CDR1 SGHTA and CDR2 FQGTGA. The CDR3 DNA reads as TGTGCCGGCAGCCCCGACAGCTCTGGAAACACCATATATTTT. It encodes CAGSPDSSGNTIYF.

This clonotype was observed many times. The chain uses TRBV10-2 and TRBJ2-7, with a weak D call TRBD1 (5 bases). The CDR3 is 13 amino acids. CDR1 WSHSY and CDR2 SAAADI come from the germline V gene. Trimming left V 4 bases short and J 6 bases short, with 13 bases between. This CDR3 is CASSAPSDIEQYF. The CDR3 DNA follows: TGCGCCAGCAGTGCCCCATCGGACATCGAGCAGTACTTC.

This clonotype was found a few times. The genes are TRBV6-5 and TRBJ2-5; 8 bases are shared with TRBD1. V gave up 3 bases and J gave up 2 bases; unmatched junction bases: 5. CDR3 size: 15 residues. CDR1 is MNHEY, CDR2 SVGAGI, per germline. In DNA form, the CDR3 reads TGTGCCAGCAGTTATGGGACAGGCCGACAAGAGACCCAGTACTTC. This translates into CASSYGTGRQETQYF.